This TCR beta chain was found in a study of T cell changes during pregnancy in multiple sclerosis. V gave up 6 bases and J gave up 6 bases, with 11 bases separating them. This CDR3 has 13 residues. Germline V lookup: CDR1 MRHNA, CDR2 SNTAGT. The data were produced by immunoSEQ multiplex PCR, yet TCRdb's version contains in-frame clones alone and is incomplete. The top ten hold over 0.65% of the sample, which has 100,000 to 130,000 clones, just under 95% seen once. This receptor was taken from a female donor in good health, enrolled as a control in a pregnancy study. The sample was peripheral blood, taken in the third trimester of pregnancy. The rearrangement uses TRBV6-4 and TRBJ2-2; tentative D call: TRBD2 (5 bases). CDR3 DNA sequence: TGTGCCAGCAGCCTGGAGGCCCCCGGGGAGCTGTTTTTT. This codes for CASSLEAPGELFF.